Described below is a single T cell receptor (beta chain) sequence and its context. The antigen remains undetermined. Its ends do not fully match the called genes, so a read error is possible. The data are from a study of tumor and adjacent non-tumor tissue in lung cancer. Regarding the study as a whole: Compared with tumor, normal lung showed significantly lower TCR diversity.

The template was RNA from unsorted bulk tissue. CDR1 is MNHEY, CDR2 SVGEGT, per germline. This CDR3 spans 15 amino acids. Three rounds of nested PCR, following a modified ARM-PCR protocol, produced the TCRbeta library. TCRdb reprocessed the multiplex PCR reads with MiXCR, giving one entry per CDR3 protein. Of fewer than 130,000 distinct CDR3 sequences in the sample, 84% were seen once. Sequences were obtained from lung tumor tissue. This sequence originates from a man aged 70 or older with non-small cell lung cancer. The gene calls are TRBV6-2 or TRBV6-3 and TRBJ2-1; 8 bases are shared with TRBD2. CDR3: CAASPGLGNTNEQLF. The CDR3 DNA reads as TGTGCCGCCAGTCCGGGACTAGGCAATACCAATGAGCAGCTCTTC.